One sample yielded the 6 T cell receptor beta chains listed below, sequenced in a study of PD-L1 blockade in urothelial cancer (dated by TCRdb to 2015 to 2018). Libraries were made using the immunoSEQ multiplex PCR assay. Not all clones reach the TCRdb copy of this immuneACCESS table, which keeps in-frame sequences only. Checked studies attribute under half of the gap to unresolved V genes and leave the rest unexplained. The sample table shows about 70,000 clones, and 85% to 90% are seen once. Together, the top ten hold 4.5% to 5% of the sample. The time point label, read with the paper, signifies: pretreatment peripheral blood. The source was PBMCs, collected around atezolizumab (anti-PD-L1) treatment. The receptor set was obtained from a man in his 70s with urothelial cancer.

The V call is TRBV11-2, the J call TRBJ2-7; 10 bases align to TRBD2. The germline CDR1 and CDR2 sequences are SGHAT and FQNNGV. V lost 5 bases and J lost 2; bases outside the gene matches: 12. CDR3 length: 17 residues. The CDR3 DNA follows: TGTGCCAGCAGCCGCCGGGTAGCGGGAGGCCCTCCCTACGAGCAGTACTTC. It specifies CASSRRVAGGPPYEQYF.

The rearrangement links TRBV6-4 to TRBJ2-1, with a weak D call TRBD2 (5 bases). This CDR3 is built from 17 residues. V lost 0 bases and J lost 7, with 19 bases in between. CDR1 MRHNA and CDR2 SNTAGT come from the germline V gene. The CDR3 spells CASSDSPRLSKKNEQFF. CDR3 coding DNA: TGTGCCAGCAGTGACTCGCCCCGACTATCCAAAAAAAATGAGCAGTTCTTC.

The J gene is TRBJ2-7, the V gene TRBV11-2, with unresolved D. V lost 2 bases and J lost 4, with 15 bases in between. The germline CDR1 and CDR2 sequences are SGHAT and FQNNGV. The CDR3 consists of 15 residues. As DNA, the CDR3 is TGTGCCAGCAGCTTACTCGGCGGAAAAGAATACGAGCAGTACTTC. This translates into CASSLLGGKEYEQYF.

J is TRBJ2-1 and V is TRBV19; 7 nucleotides line up with TRBD2. The CDR3 is made up of 16 amino acids. The V segment lost 3 bases and the J segment 7 bases; nucleotides outside the gene matches: 12. CDR1 is LNHDA, CDR2 SQIVND, per germline (reference sequence). CDR3 sequence reads: CASSMGGGSSLNEQFF. The CDR3 nucleotides are TGTGCCAGTAGTATGGGCGGCGGGAGTAGTTTAAATGAGCAGTTCTTC.

This chain links TRBV5-1 with TRBJ2-7; 8 bases fit TRBD2. Germline trimming cut 2 bases from V and 7 bases from J; bases unmatched to any gene: 8. The CDR3 loop spans 14 amino acids. Per the germline V gene, CDR1 is SGHRS and CDR2 is YFSETQ. The CDR3 loop reads CASSLSSGPLEQYF. DNA of the CDR3: TGCGCCAGCAGCTTATCTAGCGGGCCTCTGGAGCAGTACTTC.

This clone was recorded once. The chain uses TRBV6-5 and TRBJ1-2, with a weak D call TRBD1 (5 bases). Germline V lookup: CDR1 MNHEY, CDR2 SVGAGI. This CDR3 comprises 16 residues. Trimming pared 0 bases from V and 0 bases from J, leaving 11 bases between. The CDR3 DNA reads TGTGCCAGCAGTTACTCATGGGGCACTTCTAACTATGGCTACACCTTC. Its protein product is CASSYSWGTSNYGYTF.